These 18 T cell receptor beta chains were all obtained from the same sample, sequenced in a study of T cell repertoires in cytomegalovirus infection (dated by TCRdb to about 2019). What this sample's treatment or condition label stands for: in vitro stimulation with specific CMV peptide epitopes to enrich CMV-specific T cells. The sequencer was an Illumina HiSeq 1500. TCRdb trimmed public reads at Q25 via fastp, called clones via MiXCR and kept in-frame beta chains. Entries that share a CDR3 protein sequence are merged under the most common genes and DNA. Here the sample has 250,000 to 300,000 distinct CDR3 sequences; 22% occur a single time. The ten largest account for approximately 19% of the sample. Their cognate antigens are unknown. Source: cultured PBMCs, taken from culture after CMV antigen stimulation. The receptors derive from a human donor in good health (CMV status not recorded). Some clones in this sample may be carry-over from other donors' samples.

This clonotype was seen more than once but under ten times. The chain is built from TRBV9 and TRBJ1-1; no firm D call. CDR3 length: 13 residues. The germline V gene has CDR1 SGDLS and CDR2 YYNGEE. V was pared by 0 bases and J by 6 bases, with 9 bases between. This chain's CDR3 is CASSVDPLSEAFF. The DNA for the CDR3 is TGTGCCAGCAGCGTAGATCCTCTTTCTGAAGCTTTCTTT.

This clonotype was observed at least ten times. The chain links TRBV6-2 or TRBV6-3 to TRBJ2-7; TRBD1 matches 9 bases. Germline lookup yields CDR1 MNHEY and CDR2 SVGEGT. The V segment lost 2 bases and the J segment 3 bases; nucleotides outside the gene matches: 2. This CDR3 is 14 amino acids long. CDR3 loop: CASSYPGQGYEQYF. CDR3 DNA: TGTGCCAGCAGTTACCCGGGACAGGGCTACGAGCAGTACTTC.

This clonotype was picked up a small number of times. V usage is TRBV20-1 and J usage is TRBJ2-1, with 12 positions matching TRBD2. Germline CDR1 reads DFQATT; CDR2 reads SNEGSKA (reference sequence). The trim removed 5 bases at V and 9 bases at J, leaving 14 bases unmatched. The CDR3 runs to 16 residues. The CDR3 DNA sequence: TGCAGTGCTCAAGGCCTAGCGGGAGGGCCGGGTAGTGAGCAGTTCTTC. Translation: CSAQGLAGGPGSEQFF.

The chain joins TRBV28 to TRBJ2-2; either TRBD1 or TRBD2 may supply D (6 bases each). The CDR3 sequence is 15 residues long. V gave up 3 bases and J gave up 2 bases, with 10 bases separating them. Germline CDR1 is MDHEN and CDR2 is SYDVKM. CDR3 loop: CASSLRDINTGELFF. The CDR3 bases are TGTGCCAGCAGTTTGCGGGACATAAACACCGGGGAGCTGTTTTTT.

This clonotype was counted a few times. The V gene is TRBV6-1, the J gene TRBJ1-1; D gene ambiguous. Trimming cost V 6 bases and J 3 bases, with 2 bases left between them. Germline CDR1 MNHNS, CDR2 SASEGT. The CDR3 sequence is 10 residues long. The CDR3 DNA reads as TGTGCCAGCAGATACACTGAAGCTTTCTTT. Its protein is CASRYTEAFF.

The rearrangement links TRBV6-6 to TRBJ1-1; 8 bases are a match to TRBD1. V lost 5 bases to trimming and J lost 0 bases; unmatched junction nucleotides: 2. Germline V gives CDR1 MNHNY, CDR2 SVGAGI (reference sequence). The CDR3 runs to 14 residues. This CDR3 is CASSGTGLNTEAFF. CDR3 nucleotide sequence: TGTGCCAGCAGTGGGACAGGCTTGAACACTGAAGCTTTCTTT.

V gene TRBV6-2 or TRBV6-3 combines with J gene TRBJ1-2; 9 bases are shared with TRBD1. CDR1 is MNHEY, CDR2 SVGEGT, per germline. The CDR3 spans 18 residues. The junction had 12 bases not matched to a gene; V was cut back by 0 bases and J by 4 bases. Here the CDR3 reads CASSYSGDRVLTVYGYTF. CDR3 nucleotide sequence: TGTGCCAGCAGTTACTCCGGGGACAGGGTCCTCACAGTCTATGGCTACACCTTC.

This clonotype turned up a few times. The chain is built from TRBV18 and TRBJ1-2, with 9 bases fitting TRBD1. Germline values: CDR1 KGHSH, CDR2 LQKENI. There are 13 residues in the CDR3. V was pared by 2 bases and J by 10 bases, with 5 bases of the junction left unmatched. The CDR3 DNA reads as TGTGCCAGCTCACCAGGGACAGGGCTGGACTACACCTTC. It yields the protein CASSPGTGLDYTF.

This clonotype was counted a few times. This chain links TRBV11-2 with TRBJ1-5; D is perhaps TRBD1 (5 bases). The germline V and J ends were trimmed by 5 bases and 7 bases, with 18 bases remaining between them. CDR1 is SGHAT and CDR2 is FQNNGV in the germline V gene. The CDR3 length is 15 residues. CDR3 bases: TGTGCCAGCAGCGCCGGGGACCGAACAGACCAGCCCCAGCATTTT. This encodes CASSAGDRTDQPQHF.

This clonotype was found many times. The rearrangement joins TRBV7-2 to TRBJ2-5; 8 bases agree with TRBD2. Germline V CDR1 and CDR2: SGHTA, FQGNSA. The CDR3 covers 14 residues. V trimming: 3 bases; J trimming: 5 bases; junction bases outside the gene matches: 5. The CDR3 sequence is CASSFNSGIETQYF. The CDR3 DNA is TGTGCCAGCAGCTTCAATAGCGGGATCGAGACCCAGTACTTC.

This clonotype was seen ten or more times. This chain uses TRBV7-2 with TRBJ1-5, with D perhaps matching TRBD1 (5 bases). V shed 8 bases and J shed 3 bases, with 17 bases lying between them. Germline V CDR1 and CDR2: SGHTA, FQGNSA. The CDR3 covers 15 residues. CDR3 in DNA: TGTGCCAGCGCTTACCGGGACGGACTCAATCAGCCCCAGCATTTT. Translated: CASAYRDGLNQPQHF.

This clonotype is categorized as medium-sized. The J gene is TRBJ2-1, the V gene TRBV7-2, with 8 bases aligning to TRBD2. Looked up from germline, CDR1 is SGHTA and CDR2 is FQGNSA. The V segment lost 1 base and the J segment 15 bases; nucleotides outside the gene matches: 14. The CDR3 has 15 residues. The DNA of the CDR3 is TGTGCCAGCAGCTTAGAAGTTGGGACTAGTGGCTCTCTGTTCTTC. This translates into CASSLEVGTSGSLFF.

The CDR3 DNA reads as TGTGCCAGCAGTCCCTCCTCCGGGACTACATACAATGAGCAGTTCTTC. Its translation: CASSPSSGTTYNEQFF. The chain has TRBV12-3 or TRBV12-4 and TRBJ2-1, with TRBD2 matching over 7 bases. The CDR3 is made up of 16 amino acids. Trimming cost V 5 bases and J 4 bases; bases outside gene matches: 11.

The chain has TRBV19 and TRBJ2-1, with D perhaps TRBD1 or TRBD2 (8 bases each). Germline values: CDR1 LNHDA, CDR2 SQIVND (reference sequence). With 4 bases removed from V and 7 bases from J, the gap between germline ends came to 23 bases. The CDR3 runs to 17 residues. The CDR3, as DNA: TGTGCCAGTAGTACCCAGGGGGCGGCTAGCGGGTGGAATGAGCAGTTCTTC. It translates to CASSTQGAASGWNEQFF. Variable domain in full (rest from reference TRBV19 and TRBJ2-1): DGGITQSPKYLFRKEGQNVTLSCEQNLNHDAMYWYRQDPGQGLRLIYYSQIVNDFQKGDIAEGYSVSREKKESFPLTVTSAQKNPTAFYLCASSTQGAASGWNEQFFGPGTRLTVL.

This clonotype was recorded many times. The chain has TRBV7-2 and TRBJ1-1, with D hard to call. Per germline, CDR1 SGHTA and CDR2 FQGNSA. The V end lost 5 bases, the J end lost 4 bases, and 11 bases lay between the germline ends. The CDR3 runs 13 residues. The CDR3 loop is CASSVSGVTEAFF. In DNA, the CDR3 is TGTGCCAGCAGCGTAAGCGGGGTCACTGAAGCTTTCTTT.

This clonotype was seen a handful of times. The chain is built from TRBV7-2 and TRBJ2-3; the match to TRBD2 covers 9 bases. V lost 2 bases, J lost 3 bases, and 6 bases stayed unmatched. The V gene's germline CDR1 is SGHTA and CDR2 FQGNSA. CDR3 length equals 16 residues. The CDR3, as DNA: TGTGCCAGCAGCTTATCCCGGACTAGCGCGACAGATACGCAGTATTTT. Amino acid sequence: CASSLSRTSATDTQYF.

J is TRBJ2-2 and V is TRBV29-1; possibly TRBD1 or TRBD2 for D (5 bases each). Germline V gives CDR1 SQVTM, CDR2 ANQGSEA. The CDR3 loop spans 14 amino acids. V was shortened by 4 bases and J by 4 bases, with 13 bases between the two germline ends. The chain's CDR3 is CSVAWGWSTGELFF. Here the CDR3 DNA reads TGCAGCGTTGCGTGGGGGTGGAGCACCGGGGAGCTGTTTTTT.

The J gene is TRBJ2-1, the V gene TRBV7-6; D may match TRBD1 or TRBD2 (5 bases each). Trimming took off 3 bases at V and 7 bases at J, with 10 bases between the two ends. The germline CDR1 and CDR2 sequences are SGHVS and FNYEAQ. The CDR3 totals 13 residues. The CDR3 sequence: CASSLQGPNEQFF. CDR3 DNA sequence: TGTGCCAGCAGCTTGCAGGGACCGAATGAGCAGTTCTTC.